The entry below describes one TCR beta chain. The target antigen is unknown. The data derive from a study of CD8+ T cells in alopecia areata. Study in general: Tofacitinib dosing lasted 6 to 18 months, which was then followed by 6 months off drug.

Following RNA extraction, reverse transcription yielded cDNA that acted as the sequencing template. The table came from immunoSEQ multiplex PCR; TCRdb's copy has only in-frame clones and leaves some out. Here the sample spans a few hundred thousand clones, about 58% being singletons. Treatment denoted: oral pan-JAK inhibitor, 5-10 mg twice daily. This CDR3 comprises 15 residues. Trimming pared 1 base from V and 1 base from J, leaving 11 bases between. Germline V lookup: CDR1 SGHRS, CDR2 YFSETQ. Study-wide points: The study found tofacitinib significantly decreased scalp clonality and expanded CD8+ clones among the top 100. Researchers report lesional scalp, most notably alopecia totalis/universalis, outstripped normal scalp in clonality. Persistence in scalp and blood during tofacitinib was observed for many expanded lesional clones.

The source is a human donor with alopecia areata. The material sequenced was CD4+ T cells sorted from blood, taken at week 4, from a patient treated with tofacitinib. This chain links TRBV5-1 with TRBJ1-1; D perhaps matches TRBD1 (5 bases). The CDR3 bases are TGCGCCAGCAGCTTGACGAGGGGCCGGAACACTGAAGCTTTCTTT. Its translation: CASSLTRGRNTEAFF.